The 2 T cell receptor beta chains listed next were all sequenced from one sample in a study of Ad26.COV2.S vaccination and SARS-CoV-2 variants. Here immunoSEQ multiplex PCR was the method, and the copy in TCRdb shows in-frame clones only, minus some. The table shows roughly 320,000 clones, with about 82% occurring only once. Treatment indicated: some 19 received Ad26.COV2.S at low or high dose, single or two shots; about five received placebo; per-sample allocation not given. Sampling was performed 63 days after the first vaccine or placebo injection. The sample in question was peripheral blood, obtained in a trial of Ad26.COV2.S vaccine versus placebo. Receptors originate from a person between 18 and 60 years old who received the Ad26.COV2.S COVID-19 vaccine or a placebo.

The chain employs TRBV5-1 and TRBJ1-1, with D unresolved. Trimming took off 1 base at V and 6 bases at J, with 10 bases between the two ends. Germline values: CDR1 SGHRS, CDR2 YFSETQ. The length of the CDR3 is 13 residues. The CDR3 coding sequence is TGCGCCAGCAGCTTGTTGGAGGGCCCTGAAGCTTTCTTT. Its translation: CASSLLEGPEAFF.

Only one count was recorded for this clone. This chain connects TRBV5-6 to TRBJ1-1, with 12 positions matching TRBD1. The germline gives CDR1 SGHDT, CDR2 YYEEEE. Trimming removed 4 bases from V and 1 base from J; junction bases left unmatched: 8. The CDR3 has 17 residues. Written as DNA, the CDR3 is TGTGCCAGCAGCCGCGGGACAGGGGGCTCCCGGAACACTGAAGCTTTCTTT. Translating it yields CASSRGTGGSRNTEAFF.